This T cell receptor beta chain was identified during a study of blood T cell repertoires in COVID-19. The wider study: Samples of COVID-19 (acute and convalescent) were obtained from the United States, Italy and Spain.

Data came from immunoSEQ multiplex PCR; TCRdb stores just in-frame clones and leaves some out. Of some 270,000 clones in the sample, approximately 90% were seen once. The clonotype originates from a man under 40 with acute or convalescent COVID-19. The source material was peripheral blood.

The CDR3 region has the DNA TGTGCCAGCAGCCAAACACACCGGGTCCCGGAGTACTTC. Translating gives CASSQTHRVPEYF. This chain uses TRBV14 with TRBJ2-7; D is uncertain. V was trimmed by 2 bases and J by 11 bases, leaving 16 bases between them. CDR1 and CDR2 (germline): SGHDN, FVKESK. This CDR3 spans 13 amino acids.